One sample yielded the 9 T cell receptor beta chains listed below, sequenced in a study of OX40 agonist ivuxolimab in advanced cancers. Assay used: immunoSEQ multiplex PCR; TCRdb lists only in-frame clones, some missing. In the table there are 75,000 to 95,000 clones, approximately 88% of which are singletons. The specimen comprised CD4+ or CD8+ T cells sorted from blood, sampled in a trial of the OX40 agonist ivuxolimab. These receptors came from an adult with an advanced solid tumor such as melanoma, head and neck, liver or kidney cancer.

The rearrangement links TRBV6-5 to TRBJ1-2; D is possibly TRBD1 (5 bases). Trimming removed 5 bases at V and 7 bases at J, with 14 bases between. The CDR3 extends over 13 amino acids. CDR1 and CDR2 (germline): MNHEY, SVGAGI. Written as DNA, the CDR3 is TGTGCCAGCAGTAGAGGTGAAGGGGTTGGCTACACCTTC. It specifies CASSRGEGVGYTF.

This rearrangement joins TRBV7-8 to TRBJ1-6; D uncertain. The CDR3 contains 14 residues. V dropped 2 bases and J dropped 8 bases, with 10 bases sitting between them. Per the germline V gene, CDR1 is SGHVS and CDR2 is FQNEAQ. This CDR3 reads CASSLNFRDSPLHF. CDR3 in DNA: TGTGCCAGCAGCTTAAATTTCCGAGATTCACCCCTCCACTTT. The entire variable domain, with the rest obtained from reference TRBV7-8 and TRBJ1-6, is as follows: GAGVSQSPRYKVAKRGQDVALRCDPISGHVSLFWYQQALGQGPEFLTYFQNEAQLDKSGLPSDRFFAERPEGSVSTLKIQRTQQEDSAVYLCASSLNFRDSPLHFGNGTRLTVT.

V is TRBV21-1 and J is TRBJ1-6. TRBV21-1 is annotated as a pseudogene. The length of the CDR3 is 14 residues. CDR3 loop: CARGWEAYNSPLHF. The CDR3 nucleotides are TGTGCCCGCGGGTGGGAGGCCTATAATTCACCCCTCCACTTT.

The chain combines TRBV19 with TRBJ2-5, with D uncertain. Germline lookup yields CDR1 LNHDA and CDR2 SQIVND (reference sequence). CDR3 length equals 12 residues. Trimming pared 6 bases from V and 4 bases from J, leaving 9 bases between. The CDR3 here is CASSWTGETQYF. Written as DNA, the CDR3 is TGTGCCAGTAGCTGGACGGGAGAGACCCAGTACTTC. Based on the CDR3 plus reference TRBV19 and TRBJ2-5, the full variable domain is DGGITQSPKYLFRKEGQNVTLSCEQNLNHDAMYWYRQDPGQGLRLIYYSQIVNDFQKGDIAEGYSVSREKKESFPLTVTSAQKNPTAFYLCASSWTGETQYFGPGTRLLVL.

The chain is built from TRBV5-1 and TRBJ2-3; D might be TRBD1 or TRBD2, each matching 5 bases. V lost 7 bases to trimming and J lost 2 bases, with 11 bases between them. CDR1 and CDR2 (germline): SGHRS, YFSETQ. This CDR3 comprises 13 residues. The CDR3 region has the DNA TGCGCCAGCGGGGACCGGGACACAGATACGCAGTATTTT. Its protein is CASGDRDTDTQYF. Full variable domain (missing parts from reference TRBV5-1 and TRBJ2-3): KAGVTQTPRYLIKTRGQQVTLSCSPISGHRSVSWYQQTPGQGLQFLFEYFSETQRNKGNFPGRFSGRQFSNSRSEMNVSTLELGDSALYLCASGDRDTDTQYFGPGTRLTVL.

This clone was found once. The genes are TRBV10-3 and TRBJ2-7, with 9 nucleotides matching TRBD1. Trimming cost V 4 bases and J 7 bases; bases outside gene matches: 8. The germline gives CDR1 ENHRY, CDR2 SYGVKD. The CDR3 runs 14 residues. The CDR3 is CAISGTGGLEEQYF. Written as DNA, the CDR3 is TGTGCCATCAGTGGCACAGGGGGCCTGGAAGAGCAGTACTTC.

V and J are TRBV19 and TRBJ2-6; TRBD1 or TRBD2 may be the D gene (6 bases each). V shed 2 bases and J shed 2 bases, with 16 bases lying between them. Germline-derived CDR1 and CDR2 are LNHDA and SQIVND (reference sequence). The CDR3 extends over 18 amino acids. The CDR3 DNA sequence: TGTGCCAGTAGTATATTGGGGGGCGGACTGACTGGGGCCAACGTCCTGACTTTC. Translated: CASSILGGGLTGANVLTF.

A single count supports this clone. The chain's CDR3 is CASSPQGSANTGELFF. The CDR3 nucleotides read TGTGCCAGCTCACCCCAGGGATCGGCGAACACCGGGGAGCTGTTTTTT. The V gene is TRBV18, the J gene TRBJ2-2, with D maybe TRBD1 (5 bases). V was clipped by 3 bases and J by 0 bases, with 11 bases between them. Germline CDR1 is KGHSH and CDR2 is LQKENI. The CDR3 runs to 16 residues.

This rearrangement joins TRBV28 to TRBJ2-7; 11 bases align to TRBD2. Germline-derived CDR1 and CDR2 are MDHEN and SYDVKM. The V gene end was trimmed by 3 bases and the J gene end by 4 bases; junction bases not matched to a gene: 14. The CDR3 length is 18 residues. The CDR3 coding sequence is TGTGCCAGCAGTTTGACCCGAACTAGCGGGAGCCTGCTTTACGAGCAGTACTTC. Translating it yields CASSLTRTSGSLLYEQYF.